Sequencing of this T cell receptor beta chain was carried out in a study of blood T cell repertoires in COVID-19. Overall study: Acute and convalescent COVID-19 specimens originated in the United States, Italy and Spain. T cells, B-cell-depleted T cells, or PBMCs supplied cDNA or gDNA.

Among Cohort 3 donors, those recovered had two negative PCRs, clearance, or symptom resolution. Germline CDR1 and CDR2: MNHEY and SVGAGI. This CDR3 comprises 15 residues. The V end lost 0 bases, the J end lost 3 bases, and 12 bases lay between the germline ends. As processed by the authors: The authors estimated nucleated cell counts from reference gene primer amplification. Clones were sequenced by immunoSEQ multiplex PCR, and TCRdb holds only the in-frame ones, with some missing. V, J and clone size are taken as reported in that table, and D and trimming were inferred from the DNA itself. Here the sample spans 240,000 or so clones, 80% to 90% being singletons.

The sequenced sample was PBMCs or T cells enriched from blood (not recorded which). This chain uses TRBV6-5 with TRBJ2-7; TRBD1 is a possible D gene (5 bases). The sequence was obtained from a man aged 35 to 55 who had recovered from COVID-19. CDR3 nucleotides: TGTGCCAGCAGTTACTCCCCAGGGATCTTCTACGAGCAGTACTTC. Translating gives CASSYSPGIFYEQYF.